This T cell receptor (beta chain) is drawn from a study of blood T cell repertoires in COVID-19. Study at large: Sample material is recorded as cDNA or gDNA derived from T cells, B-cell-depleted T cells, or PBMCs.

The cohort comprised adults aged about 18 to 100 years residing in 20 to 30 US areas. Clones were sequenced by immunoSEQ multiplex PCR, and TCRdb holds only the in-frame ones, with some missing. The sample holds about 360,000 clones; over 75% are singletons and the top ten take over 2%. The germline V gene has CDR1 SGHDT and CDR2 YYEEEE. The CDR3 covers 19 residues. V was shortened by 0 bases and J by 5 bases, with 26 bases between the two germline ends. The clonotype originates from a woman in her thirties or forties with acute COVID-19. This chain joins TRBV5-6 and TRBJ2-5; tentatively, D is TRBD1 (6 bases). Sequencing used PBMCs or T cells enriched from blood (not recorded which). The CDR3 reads CASSLGPLRRWGPEETQYF. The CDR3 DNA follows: TGTGCCAGCAGCTTGGGCCCACTACGGAGGTGGGGGCCAGAGGAGACCCAGTACTTC. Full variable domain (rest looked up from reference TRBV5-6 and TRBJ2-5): DAGVTQSPTHLIKTRGQQVTLRCSPKSGHDTVSWYQQALGQGPQFIFQYYEEEERQRGNFPDRFSGHQFPNYSSELNVNALLLGDSALYLCASSLGPLRRWGPEETQYFGPGTRLLVL.